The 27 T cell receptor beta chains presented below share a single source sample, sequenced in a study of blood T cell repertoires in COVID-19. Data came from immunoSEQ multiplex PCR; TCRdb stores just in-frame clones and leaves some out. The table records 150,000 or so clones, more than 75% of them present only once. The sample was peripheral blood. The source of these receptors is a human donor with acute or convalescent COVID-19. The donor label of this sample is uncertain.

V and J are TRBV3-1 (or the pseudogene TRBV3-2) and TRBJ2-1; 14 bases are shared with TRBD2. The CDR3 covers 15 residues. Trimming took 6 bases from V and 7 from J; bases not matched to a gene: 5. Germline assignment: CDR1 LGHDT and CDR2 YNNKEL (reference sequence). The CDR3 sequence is CASSSTSGGANEQFF. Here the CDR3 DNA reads TGTGCCAGCAGTTCGACTAGCGGGGGGGCAAATGAGCAGTTCTTC.

CDR3: CASSLRGGTGGYEQYF. In nucleotides, the CDR3 is TGTGCCAGCAGCTTAAGAGGGGGGACAGGGGGCTACGAGCAGTACTTC. This chain joins TRBV7-8 and TRBJ2-7, with TRBD1 matching over 11 bases. In germline, CDR1 is SGHVS, CDR2 FQNEAQ. This CDR3 contains 16 residues. The ends lost 2 bases at V and 3 bases at J; junction bases unmatched: 6.

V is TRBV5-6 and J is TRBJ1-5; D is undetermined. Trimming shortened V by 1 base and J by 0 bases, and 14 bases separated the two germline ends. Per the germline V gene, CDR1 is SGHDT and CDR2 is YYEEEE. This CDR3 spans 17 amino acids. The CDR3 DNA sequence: TGTGCCAGCAGCTTGAATTTAGAGGATACTAGCAATCAGCCCCAGCATTTT. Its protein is CASSLNLEDTSNQPQHF.

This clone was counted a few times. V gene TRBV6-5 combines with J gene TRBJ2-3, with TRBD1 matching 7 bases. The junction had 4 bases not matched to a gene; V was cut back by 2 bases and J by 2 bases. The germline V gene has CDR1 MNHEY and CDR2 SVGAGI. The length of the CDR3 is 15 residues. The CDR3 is CASSYQGQSTDTQYF. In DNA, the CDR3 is TGTGCCAGCAGTTACCAGGGACAGTCCACAGATACGCAGTATTTT.

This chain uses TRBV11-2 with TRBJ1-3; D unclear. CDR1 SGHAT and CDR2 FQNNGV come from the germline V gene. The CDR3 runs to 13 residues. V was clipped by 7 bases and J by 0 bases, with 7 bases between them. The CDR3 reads CASTLISGNTIYF. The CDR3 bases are TGTGCCAGCACTCTTATCTCTGGAAACACCATATATTTT.

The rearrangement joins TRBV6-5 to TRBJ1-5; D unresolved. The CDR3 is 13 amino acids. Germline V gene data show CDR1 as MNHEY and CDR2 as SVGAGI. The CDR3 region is CAVRPPGNQPQHF. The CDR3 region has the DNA TGTGCAGTCAGGCCGCCTGGCAATCAGCCCCAGCATTTT.

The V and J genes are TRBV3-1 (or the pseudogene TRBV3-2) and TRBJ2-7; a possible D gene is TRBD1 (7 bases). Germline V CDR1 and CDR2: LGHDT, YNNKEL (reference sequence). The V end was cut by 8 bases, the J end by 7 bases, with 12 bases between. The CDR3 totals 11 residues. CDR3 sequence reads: CASSRGREQYF. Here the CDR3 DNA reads TGTGCCAGCTCCAGGGGGAGGGAGCAGTACTTC.

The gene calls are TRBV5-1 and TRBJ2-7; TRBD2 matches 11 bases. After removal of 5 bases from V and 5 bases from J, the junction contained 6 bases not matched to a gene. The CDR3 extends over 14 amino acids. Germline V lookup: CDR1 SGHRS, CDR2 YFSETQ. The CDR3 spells CASSSILAGDEQYF. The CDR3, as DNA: TGCGCCAGCAGTTCGATACTAGCGGGGGACGAGCAGTACTTC.

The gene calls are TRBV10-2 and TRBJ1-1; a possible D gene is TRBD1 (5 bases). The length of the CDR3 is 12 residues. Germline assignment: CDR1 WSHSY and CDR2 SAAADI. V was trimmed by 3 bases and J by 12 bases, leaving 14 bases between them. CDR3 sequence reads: CASSDPDRETFF. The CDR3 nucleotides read TGCGCCAGCAGTGACCCCGACAGAGAAACTTTCTTT.

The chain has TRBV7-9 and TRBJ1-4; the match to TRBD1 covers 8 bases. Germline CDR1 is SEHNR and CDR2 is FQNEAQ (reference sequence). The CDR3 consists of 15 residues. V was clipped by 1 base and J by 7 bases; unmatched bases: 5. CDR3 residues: CASSLVQGASEKLFF. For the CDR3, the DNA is TGTGCCAGCAGCTTAGTTCAGGGGGCGAGTGAAAAACTGTTTTTT.

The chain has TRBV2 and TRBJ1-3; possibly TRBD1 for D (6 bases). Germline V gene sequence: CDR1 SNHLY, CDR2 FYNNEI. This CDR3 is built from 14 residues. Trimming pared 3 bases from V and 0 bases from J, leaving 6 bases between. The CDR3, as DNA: TGTGCCAGCAGTGAGGGGGCCTCTGGAAACACCATATATTTT. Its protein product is CASSEGASGNTIYF.

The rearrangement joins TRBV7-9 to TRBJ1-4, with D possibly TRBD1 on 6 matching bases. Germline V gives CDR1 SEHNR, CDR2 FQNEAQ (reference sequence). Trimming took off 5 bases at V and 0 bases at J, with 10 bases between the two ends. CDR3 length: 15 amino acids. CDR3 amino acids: CASSPRQATNEKLFF. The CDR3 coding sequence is TGTGCCAGCAGCCCAAGACAGGCAACTAATGAAAAACTGTTTTTT.

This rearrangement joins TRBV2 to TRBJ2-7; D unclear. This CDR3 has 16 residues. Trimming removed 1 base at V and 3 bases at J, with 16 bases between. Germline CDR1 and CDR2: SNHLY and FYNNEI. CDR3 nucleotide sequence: TGTGCCAGCAGTGAAGGCGGCGGCGGTTCGGGCTACGAGCAGTACTTC. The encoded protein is CASSEGGGGSGYEQYF.

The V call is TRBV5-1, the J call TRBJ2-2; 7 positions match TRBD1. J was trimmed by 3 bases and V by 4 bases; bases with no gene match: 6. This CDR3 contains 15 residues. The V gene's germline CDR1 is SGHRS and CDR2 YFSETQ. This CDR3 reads CASSVDGQDTGELFF. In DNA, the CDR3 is TGCGCCAGCAGCGTAGATGGACAGGACACCGGGGAGCTGTTTTTT.

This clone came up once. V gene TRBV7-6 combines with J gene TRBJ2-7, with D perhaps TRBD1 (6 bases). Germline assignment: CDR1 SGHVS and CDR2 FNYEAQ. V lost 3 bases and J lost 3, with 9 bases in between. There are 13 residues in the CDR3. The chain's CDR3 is CASSFRDNYEQYF. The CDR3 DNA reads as TGTGCCAGCAGCTTCCGGGACAACTACGAGCAGTACTTC. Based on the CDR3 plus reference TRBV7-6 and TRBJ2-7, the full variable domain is GAGVSQSPRYKVTKRGQDVALRCDPISGHVSLYWYRQALGQGPEFLTYFNYEAQQDKSGLPNDRFSAERPEGSISTLTIQRTEQRDSAMYRCASSFRDNYEQYFGPGTRLTVT.

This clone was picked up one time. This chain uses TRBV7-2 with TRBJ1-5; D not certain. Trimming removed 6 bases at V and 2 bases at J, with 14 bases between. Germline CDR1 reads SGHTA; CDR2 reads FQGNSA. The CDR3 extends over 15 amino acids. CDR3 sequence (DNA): TGTGCCAGCAGTCCTCGTCGGGGTGGCAATCAGCCCCAGCATTTT. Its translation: CASSPRRGGNQPQHF.

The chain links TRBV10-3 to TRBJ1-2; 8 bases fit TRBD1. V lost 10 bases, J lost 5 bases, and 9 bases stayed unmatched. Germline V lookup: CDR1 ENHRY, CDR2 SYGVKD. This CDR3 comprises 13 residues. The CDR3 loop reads CATEPGTGYGYTF. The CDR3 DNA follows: TGTGCCACCGAGCCCGGGACAGGATATGGCTACACCTTC.

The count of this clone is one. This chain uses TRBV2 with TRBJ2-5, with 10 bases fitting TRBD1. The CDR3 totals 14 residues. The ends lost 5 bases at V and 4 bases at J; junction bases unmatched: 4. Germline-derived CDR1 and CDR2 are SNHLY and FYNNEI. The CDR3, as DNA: TGTGCCAGCAGTTCCCGGACAGGGGGAGAGACCCAGTACTTC. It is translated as CASSSRTGGETQYF.

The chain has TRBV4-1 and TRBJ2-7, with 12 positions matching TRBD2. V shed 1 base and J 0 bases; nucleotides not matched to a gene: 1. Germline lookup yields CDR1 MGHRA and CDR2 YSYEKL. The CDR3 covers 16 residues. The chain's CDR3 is CASSQGLAGDSYEQYF. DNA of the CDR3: TGCGCCAGCAGCCAAGGACTAGCGGGGGACTCCTACGAGCAGTACTTC.

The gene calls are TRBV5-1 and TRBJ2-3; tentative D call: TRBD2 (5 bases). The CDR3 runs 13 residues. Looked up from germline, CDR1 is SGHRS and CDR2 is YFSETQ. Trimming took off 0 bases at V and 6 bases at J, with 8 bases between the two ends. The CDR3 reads CASSLAGYDTQYF. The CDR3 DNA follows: TGCGCCAGCAGCTTGGCGGGGTACGATACGCAGTATTTT.

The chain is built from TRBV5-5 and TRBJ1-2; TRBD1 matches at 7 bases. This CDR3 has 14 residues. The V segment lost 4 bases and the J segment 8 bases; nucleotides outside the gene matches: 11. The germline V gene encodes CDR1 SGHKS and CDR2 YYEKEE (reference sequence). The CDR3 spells CASSPRDSPRGYTF. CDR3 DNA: TGTGCCAGCAGCCCGAGGGACAGCCCGAGGGGCTACACCTTC.

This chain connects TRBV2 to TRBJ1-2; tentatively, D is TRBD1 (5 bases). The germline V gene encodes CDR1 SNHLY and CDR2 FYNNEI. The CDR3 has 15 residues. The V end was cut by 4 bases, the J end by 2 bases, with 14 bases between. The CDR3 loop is CASSVPTGGNYGYTF. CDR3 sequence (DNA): TGTGCCAGCAGTGTCCCGACCGGGGGGAACTATGGCTACACCTTC.

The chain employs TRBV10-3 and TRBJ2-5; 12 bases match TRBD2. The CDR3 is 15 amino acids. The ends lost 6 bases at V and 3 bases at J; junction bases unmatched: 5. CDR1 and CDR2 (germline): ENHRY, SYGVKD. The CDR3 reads CAISPRTSGEETQYF. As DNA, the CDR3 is TGTGCCATCAGCCCTAGGACTAGCGGGGAAGAGACCCAGTACTTC.

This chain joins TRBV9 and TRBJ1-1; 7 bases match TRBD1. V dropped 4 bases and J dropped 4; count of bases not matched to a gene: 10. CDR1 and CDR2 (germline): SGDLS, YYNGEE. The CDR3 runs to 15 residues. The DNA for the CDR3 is TGTGCCAGCAGCCCCCAGGGGGGTGTGGCCACTGAAGCTTTCTTT. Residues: CASSPQGGVATEAFF.

CDR3 sequence (DNA): TGTGCCAGCCTCAGGCACGCCGCGGGCCAAGAGACCCAGTACTTC. Amino acid sequence: CASLRHAAGQETQYF. This rearrangement joins TRBV7-8 to TRBJ2-5; possible D gene TRBD2, 5 bases. CDR1 is SGHVS and CDR2 is FQNEAQ in the germline V gene. The CDR3 sequence is 15 residues long. The germline V and J ends were trimmed by 8 bases and 1 base, with 17 bases remaining between them.

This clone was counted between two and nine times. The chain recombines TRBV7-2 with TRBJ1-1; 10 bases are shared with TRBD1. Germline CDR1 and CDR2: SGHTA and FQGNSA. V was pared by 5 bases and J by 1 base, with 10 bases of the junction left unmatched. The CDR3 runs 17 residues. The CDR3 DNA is TGTGCCAGCAGCGTACTTCTGGGACAGGGGACGAACACTGAAGCTTTCTTT. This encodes CASSVLLGQGTNTEAFF. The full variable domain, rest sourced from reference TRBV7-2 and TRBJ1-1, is GAGVSQSPSNKVTEKGKDVELRCDPISGHTALYWYRQSLGQGLEFLIYFQGNSAPDKSGLPSDRFSAERTGGSVSTLTIQRTQQEDSAVYLCASSVLLGQGTNTEAFFGQGTRLTVV.

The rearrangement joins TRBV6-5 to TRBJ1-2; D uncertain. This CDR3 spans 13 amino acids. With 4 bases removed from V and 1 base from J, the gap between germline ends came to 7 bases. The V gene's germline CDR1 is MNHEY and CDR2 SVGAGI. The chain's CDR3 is CASSSGLNYGYTF. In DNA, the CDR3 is TGTGCCAGCAGTTCCGGACTTAACTATGGCTACACCTTC.